The sequence of this T cell receptor beta chain was determined in a study of cytomegalovirus exposure and HLA in healthy donors. The study, taken as a whole, reports: More than 150 TCR beta chains were listed as cytomegalovirus-associated.

CDR1 is SGHTA and CDR2 is FQGTGA in the germline V gene. The V segment lost 2 bases and the J segment 6 bases; nucleotides outside the gene matches: 16. This CDR3 has 19 residues. 13 Jbeta primers and 60 Vbeta primers were used for the PCR. Method: immunoSEQ multiplex PCR; TCRdb's copy keeps in-frame clones and lacks some. The sample carries 200,000 or so clones, 80% recorded once. Concerning this clone itself: What it binds is unknown.

The TCR comes from a middle-aged man in good health and CMV-seropositive. The chain employs TRBV7-3 and TRBJ1-5; TRBD1 agrees at 10 bases. Sample: PBMCs. Here the CDR3 reads CASSLRGFRRDRGSQPQHF. The CDR3 bases are TGTGCCAGCAGCTTACGGGGTTTTCGGCGGGACAGGGGTAGTCAGCCCCAGCATTTT.